A single sample is the source of the 28 T cell receptor beta chains below, sequenced in a study of Ad26.COV2.S vaccination and SARS-CoV-2 variants. Sequencing was performed with immunoSEQ multiplex PCR; in TCRdb, only in-frame clones are kept and a portion is missing. The sample lists about 410,000 clones, 70% to 90% occurring once. The treatment was: about 20 received Ad26.COV2.S at low or high dose, single or two shots; five or six received placebo; per-sample allocation not given. The investigators took samples on day 63 after the first vaccine or placebo injection. The material sequenced was peripheral blood, taken in a trial of Ad26.COV2.S vaccine versus placebo. These receptors originate from a person between 18 and 65 years old who received the Ad26.COV2.S COVID-19 vaccine or a placebo.

V and J are TRBV19 and TRBJ1-4; 11 bases are a match to TRBD1. V was clipped by 8 bases and J by 8 bases; unmatched bases: 7. This CDR3 comprises 14 residues. Germline V gives CDR1 LNHDA, CDR2 SQIVND (reference sequence). The CDR3 is CASATGTGGEKLFF. In DNA form, the CDR3 reads TGTGCCAGTGCTACCGGGACAGGGGGGGAAAAACTGTTTTTT.

The chain carries TRBV30 and TRBJ2-1; tentatively, D is TRBD2 (6 bases). This CDR3 is 15 amino acids long. Per the germline V gene, CDR1 is GTSNPN and CDR2 is SVGIG (reference sequence). Trimming left V 2 bases short and J 0 bases short, with 11 bases between. CDR3 DNA: TGTGCCTGGAGTCCCGGGAGCAGCTCCTACAATGAGCAGTTCTTC. Its translation is CAWSPGSSSYNEQFF.

The rearrangement joins TRBV7-8 to TRBJ1-2; D unresolved. The CDR3 runs to 16 residues. Germline V lookup: CDR1 SGHVS, CDR2 FQNEAQ. V was trimmed by 2 bases and J by 0 bases, leaving 13 bases between them. This CDR3 is CASSLFVGPANYGYTF. As DNA, the CDR3 is TGTGCCAGCAGCTTATTCGTAGGGCCTGCTAACTATGGCTACACCTTC.

The rearrangement joins TRBV9 to TRBJ1-3, with a possible D match to TRBD1 (6 bases). This CDR3 is 17 amino acids long. From germline, CDR1 is SGDLS and CDR2 YYNGEE. V was cut by 0 bases and J by 0 bases, with 13 bases left in between. This CDR3 is CASSVAEGGGSGNTIYF. In DNA form, the CDR3 reads TGTGCCAGCAGCGTAGCGGAGGGGGGGGGCTCTGGAAACACCATATATTTT.

The chain has TRBV3-1 (or the pseudogene TRBV3-2) and TRBJ1-4; 9 positions match TRBD1. This CDR3 region has 15 residues. Germline assignment: CDR1 LGHDT and CDR2 YNNKEL (reference sequence). J lost 4 bases, V lost 3 bases, and 3 bases had no gene match. The CDR3 DNA sequence: TGTGCCAGCAGCCACGAGGGACAGGGTAATGAAAAACTGTTTTTT. Translation: CASSHEGQGNEKLFF.

This clone was picked up a small number of times. The chain recombines TRBV5-6 with TRBJ2-7; a possible D gene is TRBD2 (5 bases). Germline CDR1 reads SGHDT; CDR2 reads YYEEEE. Trimming shortened V by 5 bases and J by 3 bases, and 12 bases separated the two germline ends. The CDR3 has 13 residues. CDR3 amino acids: CASRSGIHYEQYF. CDR3 DNA: TGTGCCAGCAGATCCGGGATCCACTACGAGCAGTACTTC.

The chain uses TRBV18 and TRBJ1-6, with D possibly matching TRBD1 (6 bases). Between the trimmed V and J ends, which lost 3 bases and 8 bases, there was a span of 11 bases. CDR3 length equals 14 residues. The germline CDR1 and CDR2 sequences are KGHSH and LQKENI. DNA of the CDR3: TGTGCCAGCTCACCGGGGGCGCTGGATTCACCCCTCCACTTT. This sequence encodes CASSPGALDSPLHF. Combining the CDR3 with reference TRBV18 and TRBJ1-6 gives the whole variable domain NAGVMQNPRHLVRRRGQEARLRCSPMKGHSHVYWYRQLPEEGLKFMVYLQKENIIDESGMPKERFSAEFPKEGPSILRIQQVVRGDSAAYFCASSPGALDSPLHFGNGTRLTVT.

The table lists this clone with a count of one. V and J are TRBV2 and TRBJ1-1; TRBD1 might be the D (5 bases). The V end was cut by 4 bases, the J end by 3 bases, with 9 bases between. CDR3 length equals 13 residues. Germline CDR1 is SNHLY and CDR2 is FYNNEI. This CDR3 is CASSGRGYTEAFF. CDR3 DNA: TGTGCCAGCAGTGGTAGGGGATACACTGAAGCTTTCTTT.

The V and J genes are TRBV15 and TRBJ1-1, with no clear D. The V and J ends lost 0 bases and 2 bases respectively, with 13 bases between them. The CDR3 totals 16 residues. The germline CDR1 and CDR2 sequences are LNHNV and YYDKDF (reference sequence). This chain's CDR3 is CATSRDRWVGNTEAFF. The CDR3 DNA is TGTGCCACCAGCAGAGATCGATGGGTGGGTAACACTGAAGCTTTCTTT.

The chain couples TRBV6-5 to TRBJ2-1, with a possible D match to TRBD1 (6 bases). The CDR3 is made up of 13 amino acids. Trimming shortened V by 10 bases and J by 7 bases, and 17 bases separated the two germline ends. Looked up from germline, CDR1 is MNHEY and CDR2 is SVGAGI. The CDR3 region has the DNA TGTGCCACCTCAGGGGTCATTCAAAATGAGCAGTTCTTC. Protein: CATSGVIQNEQFF.

This clone appeared once. The chain is built from TRBV7-8 and TRBJ1-1; possibly TRBD1 for D (5 bases). V was trimmed by 4 bases and J by 5 bases, leaving 11 bases between them. The CDR3 contains 13 residues. CDR1 and CDR2 from the germline V gene are SGHVS and FQNEAQ. Here the CDR3 reads CASSSTTVTEAFF. CDR3 bases: TGTGCCAGCAGCTCGACGACAGTAACTGAAGCTTTCTTT.

The chain uses TRBV5-6 and TRBJ2-2, with 8 bases matching TRBD2. CDR1 and CDR2 (germline): SGHDT, YYEEEE. This CDR3 is built from 16 residues. Germline trimming cut 0 bases from V and 4 bases from J; bases unmatched to any gene: 5. CDR3 in amino acids: CASSLVGGGTTGELFF. CDR3 DNA: TGTGCCAGCAGCTTGGTTGGCGGGGGGACCACCGGGGAGCTGTTTTTT.

In nucleotides, the CDR3 is TGTGCCAGCAGTCCCTTACAGGGATTGAACACTGAAGCTTTCTTT. Translating it yields CASSPLQGLNTEAFF. The rearrangement uses TRBV28 and TRBJ1-1; tentatively, D is TRBD1 (6 bases). This CDR3 has 15 residues. In germline, CDR1 is MDHEN, CDR2 SYDVKM. V was clipped by 5 bases and J by 0 bases, with 13 bases between them.

The V call is TRBV10-3, the J call TRBJ1-2; no firm D call. Trimming left V 4 bases short and J 4 bases short, with 13 bases between. The V gene's germline CDR1 is ENHRY and CDR2 SYGVKD. The CDR3 is 14 amino acids. Written as DNA, the CDR3 is TGTGCCATCAGTGGGGTTCTACCTTTCTATGGCTACACCTTC. Its translation is CAISGVLPFYGYTF.

The chain has TRBV6-4 and TRBJ2-7; 8 positions agree with TRBD1. This CDR3 has 15 residues. Unmatched junction bases numbered 10, after V lost 3 bases and J lost 6 bases. Germline V gene lookup returns CDR1 MRHNA and CDR2 SNTAGT. CDR3 sequence reads: CASSEMPGGLSEQYF. The CDR3 region has the DNA TGTGCCAGCAGTGAAATGCCAGGGGGCTTGAGCGAGCAGTACTTC.

The chain couples TRBV11-2 to TRBJ2-6, with no clear D. The CDR3 extends over 14 amino acids. V lost 0 bases, J lost 7 bases, and 7 bases lay in between. Germline V gene lookup returns CDR1 SGHAT and CDR2 FQNNGV. The CDR3 is CASSLEAGANVLTF. As DNA, the CDR3 is TGTGCCAGCAGCTTAGAGGCCGGAGCCAACGTCCTGACTTTC.

The gene calls are TRBV7-6 and TRBJ2-5; a weak D match, TRBD2 (6 bases). The germline V gene has CDR1 SGHVS and CDR2 FNYEAQ. The V and J ends lost 5 bases and 2 bases respectively, with 12 bases between them. There are 14 residues in the CDR3. CDR3 amino acids: CASSPAGTQETQYF. The DNA of the CDR3 is TGTGCCAGCAGCCCTGCGGGGACTCAAGAGACCCAGTACTTC.

This clone was seen a single time. V usage is TRBV9 and J usage is TRBJ2-3; unclear D gene. This CDR3 has 18 amino acids. Deletions cut 3 bases from V and 4 bases from J, with 24 bases between. The germline V gene encodes CDR1 SGDLS and CDR2 YYNGEE. CDR3 sequence: CASSERSQLIYHADTQYF. In nucleotides, the CDR3 is TGTGCCAGCAGCGAGAGATCTCAACTCATTTATCATGCAGATACGCAGTATTTT.

This chain connects TRBV6-2 or TRBV6-3 to TRBJ1-1; D might be TRBD1 (6 bases). This CDR3 is built from 17 residues. V shed 4 bases and J shed 0 bases, with 18 bases lying between them. Germline V CDR1 and CDR2: MNHEY, SVGEGT. CDR3 sequence (DNA): TGTGCCAGCAGTTTCCCCCCGACAGGAGATATGAACACTGAAGCTTTCTTT. Amino acids: CASSFPPTGDMNTEAFF.

CDR3 loop: CATSDPTRGGTEAFF. As DNA, the CDR3 is TGTGCCACCAGTGACCCTACCAGGGGGGGCACTGAAGCTTTCTTT. This chain links TRBV24-1 with TRBJ1-1; 7 bases align to TRBD1. The length of the CDR3 is 15 residues. The germline gives CDR1 KGHDR, CDR2 SFDVKD. V was clipped by 4 bases and J by 4 bases; unmatched bases: 8.

V and J are TRBV7-9 and TRBJ2-5; the D is unclear. V was trimmed by 5 bases and J by 3 bases, leaving 10 bases between them. In germline, CDR1 is SEHNR, CDR2 FQNEAQ (reference sequence). This CDR3 region has 13 residues. The CDR3 loop is CASSPPQKETQYF. The CDR3 bases are TGTGCCAGCAGCCCCCCCCAAAAAGAGACCCAGTACTTC.

This chain connects TRBV29-1 to TRBJ2-1; 7 bases are a match to TRBD2. V gave up 3 bases and J gave up 3 bases; unmatched junction bases: 11. The CDR3 is made up of 16 amino acids. The germline CDR1 and CDR2 sequences are SQVTM and ANQGSEA. This CDR3 reads CSVEDLELADYNEQFF. CDR3 coding DNA: TGCAGCGTTGAGGATCTTGAGCTAGCGGACTACAATGAGCAGTTCTTC.

The V call is TRBV10-3, the J call TRBJ2-5; 11 nucleotides align to TRBD2. Trimming removed 10 bases from V and 1 base from J; junction bases left unmatched: 5. The V gene's germline CDR1 is ENHRY and CDR2 SYGVKD. The CDR3 loop spans 14 amino acids. The CDR3 coding sequence is TGTGCCACAGCTAGCGGGGGGACCCAAGAGACCCAGTACTTC. The encoded protein is CATASGGTQETQYF.

The V and J genes are TRBV10-3 and TRBJ2-1; D not certain. CDR1 ENHRY and CDR2 SYGVKD come from the germline V gene. The CDR3 covers 14 residues. Trimming pared 4 bases from V and 0 bases from J, leaving 7 bases between. The chain's CDR3 is CAISGFSSYNEQFF. The CDR3 bases are TGTGCCATCAGTGGGTTTAGCTCCTACAATGAGCAGTTCTTC.

This rearrangement joins TRBV28 to TRBJ1-5; possible D gene TRBD1, 5 bases. Germline CDR1 is MDHEN and CDR2 is SYDVKM. The CDR3 sequence is 17 residues long. Trimming shortened V by 2 bases and J by 0 bases, and 14 bases separated the two germline ends. CDR3: CASSLGTTLSSNQPQHF. In DNA form, the CDR3 reads TGTGCCAGCAGTTTAGGGACCACCCTATCTAGCAATCAGCCCCAGCATTTT.

Regarding this clone: This specimen includes other DNA sequences encoding the same CDR3. J is TRBJ1-1 and V is TRBV5-1; no firm D call. CDR3 length equals 14 residues. The germline V gene has CDR1 SGHRS and CDR2 YFSETQ. V was cut by 0 bases and J by 1 base, with 7 bases left in between. The CDR3 loop reads CASSLGAGNTEAFF. The CDR3 DNA follows: TGCGCCAGCAGCTTGGGTGCCGGGAACACTGAAGCTTTCTTT.

V usage is TRBV5-1 and J usage is TRBJ1-3; D call uncertain. Germline values: CDR1 SGHRS, CDR2 YFSETQ. The germline V and J ends were trimmed by 1 base and 6 bases, with 14 bases remaining between them. The CDR3 has 15 residues. Here the CDR3 reads CASSLPLTRPNTIYF. In DNA, the CDR3 is TGCGCCAGCAGCTTGCCCCTTACCCGGCCAAACACCATATATTTT.

This rearrangement joins TRBV5-6 to TRBJ2-5; tentatively, D is TRBD2 (5 bases). Deletions cut 6 bases from V and 1 base from J, with 16 bases between. Per germline, CDR1 SGHDT and CDR2 YYEEEE. The CDR3 is 15 residues long. The CDR3 region has the DNA TGTGCCAGCACCGAAACGTCCGGGGTCCAAGAGACCCAGTACTTC. Translating it yields CASTETSGVQETQYF.